A single sample gave rise to the 3 T cell receptor beta chains below, sequenced in a study of neurological immune-mediated disorders. TCRdb analysed the 5' RACE reads with MiXCR anew, one entry per CDR3 protein. The repertoire has under 130,000 distinct CDR3 sequences, 11% of them found once; the top ten carry about 3%. Time point specified: longitudinal time-point 3. Sequencing was done on a sample of PBMCs. These receptor sequences come from a female donor with HTLV-1-associated myelopathy (HAM/TSP).

This clonotype showed up many times. This chain links TRBV20-1 with TRBJ2-7; D tentatively fits TRBD1 or TRBD2 (5 bases each). Germline lookup yields CDR1 DFQATT and CDR2 SNEGSKA (reference sequence). This CDR3 has 15 amino acids. The V gene lost 0 bases and the J gene lost 2 bases, with 14 bases spanning the gap. DNA for the CDR3: TGCAGTGCTAGAGACCCCGGGGCCCTTACCTACGAGCAGTACTTC. Protein sequence: CSARDPGALTYEQYF.

This clonotype was seen ten or more times. V usage is TRBV29-1 and J usage is TRBJ1-5; a weak D match, TRBD1 (5 bases). This CDR3 region has 13 residues. V lost 7 bases and J lost 3, with 13 bases in between. The V gene's germline CDR1 is SQVTM and CDR2 ANQGSEA. CDR3 sequence: CSAETESNQPQHF. In DNA, the CDR3 is TGCAGCGCAGAGACAGAATCCAATCAGCCCCAGCATTTT.

This clonotype was found many times. This chain joins TRBV15 and TRBJ1-5; 8 nucleotides match TRBD1. With V trimmed by 0 bases and J by 4 bases, 11 bases remained unmatched. CDR1 is LNHNV, CDR2 YYDKDF, per germline (reference sequence). This CDR3 has 18 residues. The CDR3 is CATSRDLSSTGGNQPQHF. The CDR3 region has the DNA TGTGCCACCAGCAGAGACCTATCGTCTACAGGGGGAAATCAGCCCCAGCATTTT.